The next 5 T cell receptor beta chains were all read from a single sample in a study of blood T cell repertoires in COVID-19. Assay: immunoSEQ multiplex PCR; the TCRdb copy retains only in-frame clones and omits some. The sample consists of about 130,000 clones, less than 90% of them appearing once. The sequenced sample consisted of PBMCs or T cells enriched from blood (not recorded which). The origin of the receptors is a woman in her 50s who had recovered from COVID-19.

The V and J genes are TRBV5-6 and TRBJ1-6; 9 bases agree with TRBD1. Per the germline V gene, CDR1 is SGHDT and CDR2 is YYEEEE. This CDR3 contains 16 residues. V lost 2 bases and J lost 7; bases outside the gene matches: 7. The CDR3 here is CASSFYRDRVNSPLHF. CDR3 in DNA: TGTGCCAGCAGCTTCTACCGGGACAGGGTGAATTCACCCCTCCACTTT.

This clone was seen once. The J gene is TRBJ1-6, the V gene TRBV12-5; a possible D gene is TRBD1 (6 bases). Germline assignment: CDR1 LGHNT and CDR2 FRNRAP. The CDR3 contains 13 residues. The V end was cut by 7 bases, the J end by 6 bases, with 10 bases between. The CDR3, as DNA: TGTGCTAGTGAGGGGGAGTCTAATTCACCCCTCCACTTT. Its protein product is CASEGESNSPLHF.

This clone has a handful of counts. The rearrangement links TRBV16 to TRBJ1-5; possible D gene TRBD1, 5 bases. There are 14 residues in the CDR3. Germline V lookup: CDR1 KGHSY, CDR2 FQNENV. The ends were cut back, 1 base at V and 3 bases at J, with 7 bases in the middle. The chain's CDR3 is CASSQLQVNQPQHF. CDR3 coding DNA: TGTGCCAGCAGCCAATTACAGGTCAATCAGCCCCAGCATTTT.

V is TRBV9 and J is TRBJ1-5, with D maybe TRBD1 (6 bases). The CDR3 is 13 residues long. Looked up from germline, CDR1 is SGDLS and CDR2 is YYNGEE. Trimming removed 1 base at V and 5 bases at J, with 7 bases between. The CDR3 DNA reads TGTGCCAGCAGCGTAAGACAGGATCAGCCCCAGCATTTT. It translates to CASSVRQDQPQHF.

Details on this clone: This same CDR3 is encoded by further DNA sequences in the sample. This sequence joins TRBV11-2 and TRBJ2-2, with 7 nucleotides matching TRBD1. This CDR3 spans 15 amino acids. After removal of 5 bases from V and 2 bases from J, the junction contained 5 bases not matched to a gene. The germline gives CDR1 SGHAT, CDR2 FQNNGV. The CDR3 spells CASSLRQGNTGELFF. Written as DNA, the CDR3 is TGTGCCAGCAGCCTCAGACAGGGAAACACCGGGGAGCTGTTTTTT.